These T cell receptor beta chains were read from a single sample in a study of shared clonotypes between healthy human individuals. Some clones are missing from TCRdb's copy, which holds only in-frame ones; the method was immunoSEQ multiplex PCR. The sample has about 2 million clones, around 96% seen once. The specimen was naive CD8+ T cells sorted from blood. Receptors originate from a man aged 18 to 29 in good health. CDR3s include the opening cysteine and the closing phenylalanine or tryptophan. A D gene is named only where the DNA matches it firmly. Not all rows give a size; the values are once, few, many and, for expanded clones, a class.

J,size,D,V,CDR3,DNA
TRBJ1-2,NA,NA,TRBV27,CASMRLGSYGYTF,TGTGCCAGCATGCGTTTAGGCAGTTATGGCTACACCTTC
TRBJ1-1,once,NA,TRBV6-1,CASSGQLNTEAFF,TGTGCCAGCAGTGGACAGCTGAACACTGAAGCTTTCTTT
TRBJ2-2,NA,TRBD2,TRBV5-4,CASSLWGLAGPVTGELFF,TGTGCCAGCAGCCTCTGGGGACTAGCGGGGCCGGTCACCGGGGAGCTGTTTTTT
TRBJ1-2,NA,NA,TRBV6-5,CASSPLPALYGYTF,TGTGCCAGCAGCCCTCTACCAGCCCTCTATGGCTACACCTTC
TRBJ2-1,NA,NA,TRBV5-4,CASSLDNYNEQFF,TGTGCCAGCAGCTTAGACAACTACAATGAGCAGTTCTTC
TRBJ2-1,NA,TRBD2,TRBV11-3,CASSSTSGSYNEQFF,TGTGCCAGCAGCTCCACTAGCGGATCCTACAATGAGCAGTTCTTC
TRBJ1-1,NA,TRBD1,TRBV10-3,CAISEGQGAVTEAFF,TGTGCCATCAGTGAGGGACAGGGGGCCGTCACTGAAGCTTTCTTT
TRBJ1-6,NA,NA,TRBV27,CASSLSGISSSYNSPLHF,TGTGCCAGCAGTTTATCGGGGATTTCGAGCTCCTATAATTCACCCCTCCACTTT
TRBJ2-7,NA,NA,TRBV6-1,CASSWADSYEQYF,TGTGCCAGCAGTTGGGCCGACTCCTACGAGCAGTACTTC
TRBJ1-5,NA,TRBD1,TRBV6-6,CASSNPGTGGPQPQHF,TGTGCCAGCAGCAACCCCGGGACAGGGGGGCCTCAGCCCCAGCATTTT
TRBJ2-7,NA,TRBD1,TRBV6-1,CASSERGLPDEQYF,TGTGCCAGCAGTGAAAGGGGGCTACCAGACGAGCAGTACTTC
TRBJ2-3,NA,TRBD2,TRBV7-2,CASSLAGGLGDTQYF,TGTGCCAGCAGTCTAGCGGGGGGGCTTGGAGATACGCAGTATTTT
TRBJ2-7,NA,NA,TRBV18,CASSPGPGYEQYF,TGTGCCAGCTCACCGGGACCCGGCTACGAGCAGTACTTC
TRBJ1-1,NA,NA,TRBV5-4,CASGGDTEAFF,TGTGCCAGCGGGGGGGACACTGAAGCTTTCTTT
TRBJ2-3,NA,NA,TRBV11-2,CASSRLEVLPLTDTQYF,TGTGCCAGCAGCCGCTTAGAGGTCCTCCCACTCACAGATACGCAGTATTTT
TRBJ2-5,NA,NA,TRBV7-8,CASSIETQYF,TGTGCCAGCAGTATAGAGACCCAGTACTTC
TRBJ2-7,NA,NA,TRBV7-9,CASSLALLAEQYF,TGTGCCAGCAGCTTAGCGCTCCTAGCCGAGCAGTACTTC
TRBJ2-5,NA,TRBD2,TRBV28,CASSLGLAGGQETQYF,TGTGCCAGCAGTTTAGGGCTAGCGGGGGGGCAGGAGACCCAGTACTTC
TRBJ2-7,NA,TRBD2,TRBV4-3,CASSQVWLAGGGYLNEQYF,TGCGCCAGCAGCCAAGTTTGGCTAGCGGGAGGAGGTTACTTGAACGAGCAGTACTTC
TRBJ2-7,NA,NA,TRBV27,CASSLSQGSSYEQYF,TGTGCCAGCAGTTTAAGTCAGGGGAGCTCCTACGAGCAGTACTTC
TRBJ1-1,NA,NA,TRBV6-1,CASSDIGVNTEAFF,TGTGCCAGCAGTGACATAGGGGTGAACACTGAAGCTTTCTTT
TRBJ1-1,NA,NA,TRBV5-1,CASSFAGEPSEAFF,TGCGCCAGCAGCTTCGCAGGTGAACCCTCTGAAGCTTTCTTT
TRBJ1-1,NA,NA,TRBV27,CASRGYGTTNTEAFF,TGTGCCAGCAGGGGCTATGGTACGACGAACACTGAAGCTTTCTTT
TRBJ2-1,NA,NA,TRBV4-1,CASSQVLGLDEQFF,TGCGCCAGCAGCCAAGTTTTAGGGCTCGATGAGCAGTTCTTC
TRBJ2-1,NA,TRBD2,TRBV27,CASSRAGGYNEQFF,TGTGCCAGCAGTAGAGCGGGAGGTTACAATGAGCAGTTCTTC
TRBJ1-1,NA,TRBD1,TRBV2,CASSDTGARITEAFF,TGTGCCAGCAGTGACACAGGGGCAAGGATCACTGAAGCTTTCTTT